The rows below give T cell receptor beta chains drawn from one sample of a study of cytomegalovirus exposure and HLA in healthy donors. Produced via immunoSEQ multiplex PCR; TCRdb's table is partial and in-frame only. In the table there are about 120,000 clones, roughly 65% of which are singletons. Input material: PBMCs. These receptors were obtained from a man aged 35-49 years in good health and CMV-seropositive. Each CDR3 is given without its conserved first and last residue. Some rows have no size entry. The others give once, few or many, or a class for an expanded clone.

V gene,J gene,clone size,CDR3 length,CDR3 protein
TRBV5-1,TRBJ1-1,.,12,ASSWGGQGAEAF
TRBV7-9,TRBJ2-1,few,12,ASSSASPYNEQF
TRBV12-5,TRBJ1-1,.,11,ASGRGRGTEAF
TRBV5-1,TRBJ2-5,.,12,ASGPGLAIQTQY
TRBV7-2,TRBJ2-7,.,13,ASSLQAGGTYEQY
TRBV5-4,TRBJ2-5,.,12,ASSSRGGRETQY
TRBV7-8,TRBJ1-2,few,12,ASSLGERGYGYT
TRBV15,TRBJ1-1,.,13,ATSRRNYRGHKAF
TRBV2,TRBJ1-5,.,12,ASSGQGGNQPQH
TRBV5-1,TRBJ2-1,.,14,ASSWGGTSGANEQF
TRBV5-1,TRBJ2-5,.,13,ASSLGTGGSETQY
TRBV4-1,TRBJ2-2,.,11,ASRTTNTGELF
TRBV29-1,TRBJ2-5,.,12,SASRDSYQETQY
TRBV7-8,TRBJ1-6,few,13,ASSVLGKANSPLH
TRBV28,TRBJ2-2,.,13,ASSTPGGFGGELF
TRBV5-1,TRBJ1-1,.,12,ASSLESWRNEAF
TRBV5-1,TRBJ2-1,.,16,ASSSFGLAGDGYNEQF
TRBV13,TRBJ2-2,.,14,ASSLGGLAGIGELF
TRBV6-1,TRBJ2-7,few,13,ASSEASGGAYEQY
TRBV27,TRBJ1-1,few,10,ASISPQGPGF
TRBV28,TRBJ2-1,.,12,ATHGLARYNEQF
TRBV4-1,TRBJ2-2,.,13,ASSQGPEYTGELF
TRBV28,TRBJ2-1,.,13,ASSSQGAGGHEQF
TRBV19,TRBJ2-3,.,14,ASSSPTSGMGDTQY
TRBV10-2,TRBJ1-1,few,11,ASLGLLSTEAF
TRBV7-9,TRBJ1-5,.,14,ASSLNLDRGYQPQH
TRBV5-8,TRBJ1-1,.,13,ASSDFRVWGTEAF
TRBV10-3,TRBJ2-7,once,12,AISSPQGPYEQY
TRBV19,TRBJ2-2,.,11,ASEGLVNGELF
TRBV7-2,TRBJ1-5,.,14,ASSLGQDRGNQPQH
TRBV28,TRBJ2-7,.,13,ASSLWDNDSYEQY
TRBV4-2,TRBJ2-5,.,13,ASSQALDRGETQY
TRBV29-1,TRBJ2-5,.,12,SVDRSQGGETQY
TRBV18,TRBJ1-3,.,12,ASHTGTEGNTIY
TRBV9,TRBJ1-6,.,13,ASTLTGGTNSPLH
TRBV7-2,TRBJ2-5,.,11,ASSRSQQETQY
TRBV5-1,TRBJ2-3,.,12,ASSLQQATDTQY
TRBV4-2,TRBJ1-2,once,12,ASSQGPADYGYT
TRBV11-3,TRBJ1-2,once,10,ASSLDGSGYT
TRBV30,TRBJ2-3,.,14,AWSVLSGSSTDTQY
TRBV15,TRBJ1-2,.,12,ATSRPGANYGYT
TRBV6-5,TRBJ2-7,.,12,ASSWLWTSGEQY
TRBV25-1,TRBJ1-4,.,11,ASSGRRNEKLF
TRBV2,TRBJ1-5,.,13,ASSRDSSSNQPQH
TRBV4-1,TRBJ2-1,.,17,ASSHYPPPTASSYNEQF
TRBV5-1,TRBJ1-3,.,17,ASSTRTGEGGLSGNTIY
TRBV7-3,TRBJ2-3,once,13,ASSLGAGGGDTQY
TRBV5-1,TRBJ2-1,once,11,ASSPYTYNEQF